A single sample is the source of the 20 T cell receptor beta chains below, sequenced in a study of OX40 agonist ivuxolimab in advanced cancers. Some clones are missing from TCRdb's copy, which holds only in-frame ones; the method was immunoSEQ multiplex PCR. The profile shows some 55,000 clones, approximately 80% of them singletons. The input for sequencing was CD4+ or CD8+ T cells sorted from blood, taken in a trial of the OX40 agonist ivuxolimab. Source of these receptors: an adult with an advanced solid tumor such as melanoma, head and neck, liver or kidney cancer.

The genes are TRBV28 and TRBJ2-2; tentatively, D is TRBD1 (6 bases). V gave up 7 bases and J gave up 2 bases, with 20 bases separating them. Germline CDR1 reads MDHEN; CDR2 reads SYDVKM. The length of the CDR3 is 17 residues. CDR3 amino acids: CASTFVYRAKNTGELFF. The DNA of the CDR3 is TGTGCCAGCACCTTCGTCTACAGGGCGAAAAACACCGGGGAGCTGTTTTTT.

This clone was detected only a few times. The V call is TRBV7-2, the J call TRBJ2-1, with 7 bases matching TRBD2. This CDR3 contains 15 residues. Germline CDR1 SGHTA, CDR2 FQGNSA. J lost 8 bases, V lost 3 bases, and 10 bases had no gene match. The CDR3 DNA reads TGTGCCAGCAGCTTGAAGCGGGACTGGTGGGATGAGCAGTTCTTC. Translated: CASSLKRDWWDEQFF.

The CDR3 protein is CASSPTRPYMNTEAFF. CDR3 coding DNA: TGTGCCAGCAGCCCCACGCGCCCTTACATGAACACTGAAGCTTTCTTT. The rearrangement links TRBV5-4 to TRBJ1-1, with D uncertain. Germline V gene sequence: CDR1 SGHNT, CDR2 YYREEE (reference sequence). There are 16 residues in the CDR3. V was trimmed by 4 bases and J by 0 bases, leaving 16 bases between them.

V usage is TRBV19 and J usage is TRBJ2-5; D gene unclear. Germline V CDR1 and CDR2: LNHDA, SQIVND (reference sequence). The germline V and J ends were trimmed by 6 bases and 1 base, with 6 bases remaining between them. This CDR3 is 12 amino acids long. The CDR3 DNA reads TGTGCCAGTAGCGGGCCCCAAGAGACCCAGTACTTC. Its translation: CASSGPQETQYF.

This clone was detected ten times or more. The chain uses TRBV7-9 and TRBJ2-7; D possibly corresponds to TRBD2 (5 bases). The V gene's germline CDR1 is SEHNR and CDR2 FQNEAQ (reference sequence). The V end was cut by 5 bases, the J end by 0 bases, with 14 bases between. The CDR3 covers 15 residues. Here the CDR3 reads CASSLGEKSSYEQYF. The CDR3 coding sequence is TGTGCCAGCAGCCTCGGGGAAAAGAGCTCCTACGAGCAGTACTTC.

In DNA, the CDR3 is TGTGCCTGGAGTGAGGGTAGGACTAGCGGATACAATGAGCAGTTCTTC. It yields the protein CAWSEGRTSGYNEQFF. The chain combines TRBV30 with TRBJ2-1; 10 bases are a match to TRBD2. The CDR3 extends over 16 amino acids. In germline, CDR1 is GTSNPN, CDR2 SVGIG (reference sequence). Germline trimming cut 1 base from V and 4 bases from J; bases unmatched to any gene: 7.

This chain connects TRBV7-9 to TRBJ1-5, with no clear D. Germline CDR1 SEHNR, CDR2 FQNEAQ (reference sequence). The CDR3 covers 14 residues. V gave up 5 bases and J gave up 0 bases, with 8 bases separating them. The chain's CDR3 is CASSGPYSNQPQHF. The CDR3 nucleotides read TGTGCCAGCAGCGGTCCCTATAGCAATCAGCCCCAGCATTTT.

J is TRBJ1-5 and V is TRBV9, with a tentative D call TRBD1 (5 bases). CDR1 and CDR2 from the germline V gene are SGDLS and YYNGEE. This CDR3 is built from 16 residues. The ends were cut back, 3 bases at V and 2 bases at J, with 15 bases in the middle. CDR3: CASSAIRQGRNQPQHF. The CDR3 DNA sequence: TGTGCCAGCAGCGCCATCCGCCAGGGACGCAATCAGCCCCAGCATTTT.

This clone appeared a single time. The chain has TRBV30 and TRBJ2-3; no clear D gene. From germline, CDR1 is GTSNPN and CDR2 SVGIG (reference sequence). V was pared by 3 bases and J by 4 bases, with 17 bases between. The CDR3 contains 15 residues. The CDR3 spells CAWSAGPESADTQYF. CDR3 nucleotide sequence: TGTGCCTGGAGCGCTGGCCCGGAGAGTGCAGATACGCAGTATTTT.

This sequence joins TRBV9 and TRBJ2-3, with D perhaps given as TRBD1 or TRBD2 (5 bases each). V was shortened by 4 bases and J by 0 bases, with 15 bases between the two germline ends. Germline CDR1 and CDR2: SGDLS and YYNGEE. The CDR3 totals 16 residues. The CDR3 region has the DNA TGTGCCAGCAGCATCGGACCCGGGGCTAGCACAGATACGCAGTATTTT. It yields the protein CASSIGPGASTDTQYF.

The chain combines TRBV7-2 with TRBJ1-5, with D unclear. The germline V gene encodes CDR1 SGHTA and CDR2 FQGNSA. CDR3 length: 14 amino acids. V lost 5 bases and J lost 6, with 14 bases in between. The CDR3 nucleotides read TGTGCCAGCAGCCCCGGGTTACAAAGTCAGCCCCAGCATTTT. It is translated as CASSPGLQSQPQHF. The variable domain in full, with the rest retrieved from reference TRBV7-2 and TRBJ1-5, is GAGVSQSPSNKVTEKGKDVELRCDPISGHTALYWYRQSLGQGLEFLIYFQGNSAPDKSGLPSDRFSAERTGGSVSTLTIQRTQQEDSAVYLCASSPGLQSQPQHFGDGTRLSIL.

The chain is built from TRBV15 and TRBJ2-5; D not resolved. The CDR3 totals 13 residues. V shed 3 bases and J shed 2 bases, with 7 bases lying between them. From germline, CDR1 is LNHNV and CDR2 YYDKDF (reference sequence). The DNA for the CDR3 is TGTGCCACCAGCAGTTTCCTGCAAGAGACCCAGTACTTC. Residues: CATSSFLQETQYF.

With regard to this clone: A junction boundary mismatches the germline segment, possibly from a read error. The V and J genes are TRBV5-3 and TRBJ2-7, with 7 positions matching TRBD2. TRBV5-3 is flagged as an ORF with uncertain function. The CDR3 runs to 14 residues. CDR3 nucleotide sequence: TGTGCCAGCAGCTTGGGGGGACTAACCTACGAGCAGTACTTC. Protein: CASSLGGLTYEQYF.

In this sample, this clone turned up a few times. The chain joins TRBV5-8 to TRBJ2-7; no reliable D call. The V end was cut by 3 bases, the J end by 1 base, with 17 bases between. In germline, CDR1 is SGHTS, CDR2 YDEGEE. CDR3 length: 16 residues. The CDR3 sequence is CASSYSAGQRSYEQYF. The CDR3 DNA sequence: TGTGCCAGCAGCTATTCGGCTGGGCAAAGGTCCTACGAGCAGTACTTC.

CDR3 region: CASSLRYRVHVSDEKLFF. The CDR3 nucleotides read TGTGCCAGCAGTTTAAGGTACAGGGTTCATGTCTCCGATGAAAAACTGTTTTTT. This rearrangement joins TRBV28 to TRBJ1-4, with a possible D match to TRBD1 (6 bases). V lost 2 bases to trimming and J lost 6 bases, with 22 bases between them. The germline V gene has CDR1 MDHEN and CDR2 SYDVKM. The CDR3 spans 18 residues.

The gene calls are TRBV5-1 and TRBJ2-2, with no clear D. Per the germline V gene, CDR1 is SGHRS and CDR2 is YFSETQ. The V gene lost 0 bases and the J gene lost 2 bases, with 8 bases spanning the gap. The CDR3 runs to 15 residues. CDR3 bases: TGCGCCAGCAGCTTGGTCGGAGAAAACACCGGGGAGCTGTTTTTT. Translating gives CASSLVGENTGELFF.

The chain joins TRBV6-5 to TRBJ1-5; 10 bases map to TRBD1. Germline CDR1 reads MNHEY; CDR2 reads SVGAGI. The junction had 2 bases not matched to a gene; V was cut back by 2 bases and J by 4 bases. The CDR3 consists of 15 residues. As DNA, the CDR3 is TGTGCCAGCAGTTACGGGACAGGGGCAAATCAGCCCCAGCATTTT. Translating gives CASSYGTGANQPQHF.

This sequence joins TRBV10-3 and TRBJ1-3; D is undetermined. This CDR3 has 13 amino acids. Trimming left V 4 bases short and J 2 bases short, with 6 bases between. Germline loops: CDR1 ENHRY, CDR2 SYGVKD. The CDR3 DNA follows: TGTGCCATCAGTGCGACCCCTGGAAACACCATATATTTT. Its translation is CAISATPGNTIYF.

The chain recombines TRBV2 with TRBJ1-4; 7 bases fit TRBD1. The V and J ends lost 6 bases and 0 bases, in that order; junction bases with no gene match: 4. From germline, CDR1 is SNHLY and CDR2 FYNNEI. CDR3 length: 15 amino acids. CDR3 DNA: TGTGCCAGCAGAGCCGGGACAGCAACTAATGAAAAACTGTTTTTT. This translates into CASRAGTATNEKLFF.

This clone was found a few times. This chain links TRBV6-6 with TRBJ2-2; D uncertain. Germline CDR1 reads MNHNY; CDR2 reads SVGAGI (reference sequence). The CDR3 sequence is 15 residues long. With 2 bases removed from V and 0 bases from J, the gap between germline ends came to 7 bases. The CDR3 sequence is CASSYELANTGELFF. As DNA, the CDR3 is TGTGCCAGCAGTTACGAGCTAGCGAACACCGGGGAGCTGTTTTTT.